The next 25 T cell receptor beta chains were all read from a single sample in a study of CD8+ T cells in alopecia areata. Isolated RNA was reverse transcribed into cDNA used as the sequencing template. Sequenced by immunoSEQ multiplex PCR; TCRdb stores in-frame clones only, minus some. This sample yields fewer than 250,000 clones, of which around 65% are seen a single time; roughly 4.2% belongs to the top ten. Treatment defined: oral pan-JAK inhibitor, 5-10 mg twice daily. The sample here was CD4+ T cells sorted from blood, taken at week 4, from a patient treated with tofacitinib. Every receptor here comes from a human donor with alopecia areata.

This clone appeared a few times. This rearrangement joins TRBV7-2 to TRBJ1-1, with D possibly matching TRBD1 (5 bases). V was shortened by 5 bases and J by 0 bases, with 13 bases between the two germline ends. In germline, CDR1 is SGHTA, CDR2 FQGNSA. The CDR3 sequence is 15 residues long. The CDR3 DNA is TGTGCCAGCAGCCCACTCCCAGGGATGAACACTGAAGCTTTCTTT. Translation gives CASSPLPGMNTEAFF.

This clone was counted between two and nine times. The chain is built from TRBV19 and TRBJ1-1, with D unclear. The CDR3 is 13 amino acids. Germline V gene lookup returns CDR1 LNHDA and CDR2 SQIVND (reference sequence). V was pared by 3 bases and J by 4 bases, with 9 bases between. The CDR3 protein is CASSMAGSTEAFF. CDR3 bases: TGTGCCAGTAGTATGGCAGGAAGCACTGAAGCTTTCTTT.

The chain joins TRBV30 to TRBJ1-6; D ambiguous. Germline V lookup: CDR1 GTSNPN, CDR2 SVGIG (reference sequence). The CDR3 totals 16 residues. V lost 0 bases to trimming and J lost 0 bases, with 9 bases between them. The CDR3 bases are TGTGCCTGGAGTGTACACCCGAGCTCCTATAATTCACCCCTCCACTTT. This gives the protein CAWSVHPSSYNSPLHF. Supplemented by reference TRBV30 and TRBJ1-6, the full variable domain reads SQTIHQWPATLVQPVGSPLSLECTVEGTSNPNLYWYRQAAGRGLQLLFYSVGIGQISSEVPQNLSASRPQDRQFILSSKKLLLSDSGFYLCAWSVHPSSYNSPLHFGNGTRLTVT.

The V gene is TRBV20-1, the J gene TRBJ2-7; D gene unclear. Germline loops: CDR1 DFQATT, CDR2 SNEGSKA (reference sequence). The CDR3 contains 11 residues. Trimming left V 5 bases short and J 4 bases short, with 9 bases between. CDR3 bases: TGCAGTGCTGACCGCCATTACGAGCAGTACTTC. Protein sequence: CSADRHYEQYF.

The V and J genes are TRBV5-4 and TRBJ2-3; 11 nucleotides match TRBD2. J gave up 4 bases and V 4 bases, and 5 bases lay outside the gene matches. The germline gives CDR1 SGHNT, CDR2 YYREEE (reference sequence). This CDR3 region has 15 residues. CDR3 amino acids: CASSRTSGLSDTQYF. The CDR3, as DNA: TGTGCCAGCAGCCGGACTAGCGGGTTGTCAGATACGCAGTATTTT.

The chain employs TRBV5-1 and TRBJ2-2; no clear D gene. The CDR3 totals 14 residues. Germline V gene data show CDR1 as SGHRS and CDR2 as YFSETQ. Deletions cut 1 base from V and 2 bases from J, with 6 bases between. CDR3 nucleotides: TGCGCCAGCAGCTTGACAGACAACACCGGGGAGCTGTTTTTT. Translating gives CASSLTDNTGELFF.

The chain joins TRBV27 to TRBJ1-2; D may be TRBD1 (6 bases). Germline lookup yields CDR1 MNHEY and CDR2 SMNVEV (reference sequence). There are 14 residues in the CDR3. V was trimmed by 6 bases and J by 1 base, leaving 12 bases between them. The CDR3 reads CASSRGQFNYGYTF. CDR3 nucleotides: TGTGCCAGCAGCCGCGGACAGTTTAACTATGGCTACACCTTC.

This clone was picked up a small number of times. The chain employs TRBV11-2 and TRBJ1-6; D is unresolved. V dropped 4 bases and J dropped 7 bases, with 8 bases sitting between them. CDR3 length: 13 residues. The germline V gene has CDR1 SGHAT and CDR2 FQNNGV. As DNA, the CDR3 is TGTGCCAGCAGCTCTGGATCCAATTCACCCCTCCACTTT. This sequence encodes CASSSGSNSPLHF. The variable domain in full, with the rest retrieved from reference TRBV11-2 and TRBJ1-6, is EAGVAQSPRYKIIEKRQSVAFWCNPISGHATLYWYQQILGQGPKLLIQFQNNGVVDDSQLPKDRFSAERLKGVDSTLKIQPAKLEDSAVYLCASSSGSNSPLHFGNGTRLTVT.

The chain carries TRBV14 and TRBJ2-5; D gene uncertain. With 6 bases removed from V and 5 bases from J, the gap between germline ends came to 10 bases. The V gene's germline CDR1 is SGHDN and CDR2 FVKESK. This CDR3 spans 12 amino acids. The CDR3 region has the DNA TGTGCCAGCAGTCGGTCTCAGGAGACCCAGTACTTC. It codes for CASSRSQETQYF.

This clone occurred once. The chain uses TRBV30 and TRBJ1-1, with 7 bases that match TRBD1. Germline V gene sequence: CDR1 GTSNPN, CDR2 SVGIG (reference sequence). The CDR3 is 16 amino acids. J lost 5 bases, V lost 0 bases, and 12 bases had no gene match. CDR3 sequence reads: CAWSVFSTGYFTEAFF. The CDR3 DNA reads as TGTGCCTGGAGTGTGTTCTCGACAGGGTACTTTACTGAAGCTTTCTTT.

The rearrangement links TRBV4-3 to TRBJ2-3, with 9 bases identical to TRBD2. The trim removed 0 bases at V and 5 bases at J, leaving 15 bases unmatched. The germline V gene encodes CDR1 LGHNA and CDR2 YSLEER. The CDR3 sequence is 19 residues long. Here the CDR3 DNA reads TGCGCCAGCAGCCAAGATGTTGTAAGCGGGGGGCCAAGAAAAGATACGCAGTATTTT. Translated: CASSQDVVSGGPRKDTQYF.

The V gene is TRBV7-9, the J gene TRBJ1-1, with 9 bases identical to TRBD1. CDR1 is SEHNR and CDR2 is FQNEAQ in the germline V gene (reference sequence). After removal of 2 bases from V and 1 base from J, the junction contained 5 bases not matched to a gene. This CDR3 is 16 amino acids long. CDR3 protein: CASSLNTGGRNTEAFF. The DNA of the CDR3 is TGTGCCAGCAGCTTAAATACAGGGGGCAGGAACACTGAAGCTTTCTTT.

The rearrangement joins TRBV4-2 to TRBJ2-1, with D uncertain. The length of the CDR3 is 15 residues. Germline CDR1 and CDR2: LGHNA and YNFKEQ. Deletions cut 0 bases from V and 4 bases from J, with 10 bases between. CDR3 nucleotide sequence: TGTGCCAGCAGCCAAGAGAGCAAATCATACAATGAGCAGTTCTTC. It encodes CASSQESKSYNEQFF.

A few counts support this clone. The chain uses TRBV5-4 and TRBJ2-1; TRBD2 is a possible D gene (7 bases). V was shortened by 2 bases and J by 7 bases, with 13 bases between the two germline ends. The CDR3 runs to 14 residues. Germline CDR1 and CDR2: SGHNT and YYREEE (reference sequence). CDR3 sequence reads: CASSLGGAGNEQFF. The CDR3 region has the DNA TGTGCCAGCAGCTTAGGGGGGGCTGGAAATGAGCAGTTCTTC. Variable domain in full (rest from reference TRBV5-4 and TRBJ2-1): ETGVTQSPTHLIKTRGQQVTLRCSSQSGHNTVSWYQQALGQGPQFIFQYYREEENGRGNFPPRFSGLQFPNYSSELNVNALELDDSALYLCASSLGGAGNEQFFGPGTRLTVL.

This clone has a single count. The CDR3 loop reads CASSLRQGGRGGYTF. The CDR3 nucleotides read TGTGCCAGCAGCTTAAGACAGGGGGGTCGAGGTGGCTACACCTTC. The rearrangement uses TRBV7-2 and TRBJ1-2, with TRBD1 identical over 9 bases. The CDR3 has 15 residues. Losses at the gene ends were 2 bases for V and 7 bases for J; bases not matched to a gene: 8. Germline V gene data show CDR1 as SGHTA and CDR2 as FQGNSA.

The genes are TRBV5-1 and TRBJ2-5; possibly TRBD2 for D (5 bases). V was clipped by 7 bases and J by 1 base, with 14 bases between them. CDR1 SGHRS and CDR2 YFSETQ come from the germline V gene. The length of the CDR3 is 14 residues. CDR3 nucleotide sequence: TGCGCCAGCGGATCGGCGGGTCCCCAAGAGACCCAGTACTTC. Its protein product is CASGSAGPQETQYF. Full variable domain (rest looked up from reference TRBV5-1 and TRBJ2-5): KAGVTQTPRYLIKTRGQQVTLSCSPISGHRSVSWYQQTPGQGLQFLFEYFSETQRNKGNFPGRFSGRQFSNSRSEMNVSTLELGDSALYLCASGSAGPQETQYFGPGTRLLVL.

This clone has only a few counts. The rearrangement joins TRBV6-5 to TRBJ2-2; 7 nucleotides line up with TRBD2. CDR3 length: 16 residues. The germline V gene encodes CDR1 MNHEY and CDR2 SVGAGI. V lost 0 bases, J lost 2 bases, and 3 bases stayed unmatched. The CDR3: CASSYSGRGNTGELFF. The CDR3 DNA follows: TGTGCCAGCAGTTACTCAGGGAGGGGAAACACCGGGGAGCTGTTTTTT.

The rearrangement links TRBV7-2 to TRBJ2-1, with D unclear. Germline-derived CDR1 and CDR2 are SGHTA and FQGNSA. V dropped 1 base and J dropped 0 bases, with 10 bases sitting between them. The CDR3 is made up of 16 amino acids. The CDR3 region is CASSLVHHSSYNEQFF. The CDR3 DNA reads as TGTGCCAGCAGCTTAGTACACCACAGCTCCTACAATGAGCAGTTCTTC. Supplemented by reference TRBV7-2 and TRBJ2-1, the full variable domain reads GAGVSQSPSNKVTEKGKDVELRCDPISGHTALYWYRQSLGQGLEFLIYFQGNSAPDKSGLPSDRFSAERTGGSVSTLTIQRTQQEDSAVYLCASSLVHHSSYNEQFFGPGTRLTVL.

The chain uses TRBV7-2 and TRBJ2-5; maybe TRBD1 (5 bases). In germline, CDR1 is SGHTA, CDR2 FQGNSA. V lost 1 base and J lost 7, with 16 bases in between. This CDR3 contains 15 residues. CDR3 DNA sequence: TGTGCCAGCAGCTTAGAACTTGCCCCGCAGGGGACCCAGTACTTC. This translates into CASSLELAPQGTQYF. The whole variable domain, filled in from reference TRBV7-2 and TRBJ2-5, reads GAGVSQSPSNKVTEKGKDVELRCDPISGHTALYWYRQSLGQGLEFLIYFQGNSAPDKSGLPSDRFSAERTGGSVSTLTIQRTQQEDSAVYLCASSLELAPQGTQYFGPGTRLLVL.

The rearrangement links TRBV19 to TRBJ1-2; D is unresolved. CDR3 length equals 14 residues. The V gene lost 7 bases and the J gene lost 1 base, with 13 bases spanning the gap. Germline V CDR1 and CDR2: LNHDA, SQIVND (reference sequence). The CDR3 is CASTSRSNNYGYTF. The CDR3 DNA reads TGTGCCAGTACGTCCCGATCCAATAACTATGGCTACACCTTC.

This clone was found a few times. J is TRBJ1-1 and V is TRBV18; no firm D call. From germline, CDR1 is KGHSH and CDR2 LQKENI. The ends were cut back, 3 bases at V and 5 bases at J, with 13 bases in the middle. The CDR3 runs to 14 residues. In DNA form, the CDR3 reads TGTGCCAGCTCACCGGGTAGGACGGGAACTGAAGCTTTCTTT. It codes for CASSPGRTGTEAFF.

In its sample, this clone was seen a few times. The V call is TRBV7-2, the J call TRBJ2-7; D uncertain. Germline lookup yields CDR1 SGHTA and CDR2 FQGNSA. The V end was cut by 5 bases, the J end by 5 bases, with 16 bases between. This CDR3 contains 14 residues. The CDR3 region has the DNA TGTGCCAGCAGCCCACAAGGCATTTCCAACGAGCAGTACTTC. This translates into CASSPQGISNEQYF.

V usage is TRBV6-5 and J usage is TRBJ2-2; D call uncertain. Germline V gene data show CDR1 as MNHEY and CDR2 as SVGAGI. The CDR3 has 13 residues. V was pared by 2 bases and J by 1 base, with 2 bases between. CDR3 nucleotide sequence: TGTGCCAGCAGTTACGTGAACACCGGGGAGCTGTTTTTT. It encodes CASSYVNTGELFF.

This clone was found a few times. V is TRBV6-6 and J is TRBJ2-4; D call uncertain. This CDR3 contains 12 residues. V lost 2 bases and J 5 bases, leaving 4 bases between the germline ends. Germline V gene sequence: CDR1 MNHNY, CDR2 SVGAGI (reference sequence). In DNA, the CDR3 is TGTGCCAGCAGTTACAGAGAAAACATTCAGTACTTC. Residues: CASSYRENIQYF.

The rearrangement joins TRBV7-9 to TRBJ2-3; D possibly corresponds to TRBD2 (6 bases). This CDR3 has 15 amino acids. Germline CDR1 SEHNR, CDR2 FQNEAQ (reference sequence). The V gene lost 5 bases and the J gene lost 4 bases, with 16 bases spanning the gap. CDR3 DNA: TGTGCCAGCAGCGAAACTGGGCGGGGAGCAGATACGCAGTATTTT. Amino acids: CASSETGRGADTQYF.